The present T cell receptor (beta chain) was sequenced within a study of shared clonotypes between healthy human individuals. Findings and caveats of the study: At large depth, rarefaction still showed sorted-subset sequencing to be incomplete.

Authors' analysis steps: ImmunoSEQ sequences covered only the junction and lacked quality scores; filtering therefore differed. Profiled with immunoSEQ multiplex PCR; TCRdb holds only in-frame clones, not every one. V and J calls and clone size are copied from that table; D and trimming were computed from the DNA. The sample consists of some 2,500,000 clones, roughly 92% of them appearing once. It was into CD45RA+ naive and CD45RA-negative memory subsets that the CD4+ cells were split. A word on this clone: The antigen remains unidentified.

The V gene lost 4 bases and the J gene lost 3 bases, with 10 bases spanning the gap. The CDR3 extends over 13 amino acids. Looked up from germline, CDR1 is SGHKS and CDR2 is YYEKEE (reference sequence). The rearrangement joins TRBV5-5 to TRBJ1-1; weak D call: TRBD1 (5 bases). Sequenced material: naive CD4+ T cells from PBMCs. Stated subset: CD45RA+ positively selected. This sequence originates from a man younger than 30 in good health. Some clones in this sample may be carry-over from other donors' samples. This CDR3 is CASSPGGDTEAFF. The DNA of the CDR3 is TGTGCCAGCAGCCCGGGAGGGGACACTGAAGCTTTCTTT.